This paragraph reports one T cell receptor beta chain. Its antigen is unknown. Using immunoSEQ multiplex PCR, the repertoire was profiled, and TCRdb retains in-frame clones only, with some absent. The sample includes about 2 million clones, about 95% seen only once; the top ten take more than 0.95%. The sample comes from a study of shared clonotypes between healthy human individuals. Study at large: CD4 naive and CD4 memory each took three plates per donor, while CD8 naive took two and CD8 memory one.

CD8 cells classed as naive were CD45RO-negative and positively selected for CCR7, excluding terminally differentiated effector memory CD45RA+ cells. The healthy adult donors were HIV-negative and reported no recent acute infections or vaccinations. Points from the study as a whole: Represented genetic and exposure-history diversity was restricted by having few donors. What naive subsets generally showed was a larger estimated richness than memory subsets showed.

The germline V and J ends were trimmed by 8 bases and 0 bases, with 19 bases remaining between them. This CDR3 has 16 amino acids. Germline lookup yields CDR1 WNHNN and CDR2 SYGVQD (reference sequence). The J gene is TRBJ1-1, the V gene TRBV10-1, with D perhaps matching TRBD1 (5 bases). The sequenced sample consisted of naive CD8+ T cells sorted from blood. The clonotype was recovered from a man between 18 and 29 years old in good health. The CDR3 sequence: CASSSLKTGVNTEAFF. CDR3 nucleotide sequence: TGCGCCAGCTCGTCGTTAAAAACGGGGGTGAACACTGAAGCTTTCTTT.